This T cell receptor (beta chain) was sequenced for a study of cytomegalovirus exposure and HLA in healthy donors. Vbeta (60) and Jbeta (13) primers were used in the PCR. Profiled with immunoSEQ multiplex PCR; TCRdb holds only in-frame clones, not every one. This sample has 100,000 to 150,000 clones; about four fifths occur once, and the top ten carry about 3.5%. Losses at the gene ends were 5 bases for V and 1 base for J; bases not matched to a gene: 6. CDR1 is MNHEY and CDR2 is SVGAGI in the germline V gene. This CDR3 is built from 15 residues. This clone has a handful of counts. The chain joins TRBV6-5 to TRBJ2-7, with 9 bases matching TRBD2. Sequenced: PBMCs. The TCR was taken from a man aged 35 to 55 in good health and CMV-seronegative. CDR3 nucleotide sequence: TGTGCCAGCAGTGCCCTAGCGGGGCCATCCTACGAGCAGTACTTC. Protein sequence: CASSALAGPSYEQYF.